A selection of T cell receptor beta chains follows, all from one sample in a study of T cells after yellow fever vaccination. TCRdb re-analysed the 5' RACE reads in MiXCR, keeping a single row per CDR3 protein. The sample yields about 130,000 distinct CDR3 sequences, 7.4% seen once. Sequencing used CD4+ T cells sorted from PBMCs, obtained 9 to 10 days after the first yellow fever vaccination. Source of these receptors: a man aged 18 to 29 who received the YFV17D yellow fever vaccine. CDR3s include the opening cysteine and the closing phenylalanine or tryptophan. D genes are given only for firm matches. The size field is filled for only some rows; it gives once, few, many or a size class.

cdr3_nt: TGCGCCAGCAGCTTGGGGGACCGGGACAGGGCGAGCGAGACCCAGTACTTC
cdr3_aa: CASSLGDRDRASETQYF
clone_size: -
d_call: TRBD1
v_call: TRBV5-1
j_call: TRBJ2-5

cdr3_nt: TGCGCCAGCAGCTTGGGCAATCCCAATGAAAAACTGTTTTTT
cdr3_aa: CASSLGNPNEKLFF
clone_size: few
d_call: -
v_call: TRBV5-1
j_call: TRBJ1-4

cdr3_nt: TGTGCCAGCAATAGGGCCTTAAATCAGCCCCAGCATTTT
cdr3_aa: CASNRALNQPQHF
clone_size: few
d_call: -
v_call: TRBV2
j_call: TRBJ1-5

cdr3_nt: TGTGCCAGCAGTTTAGACGCGGGGAGCTCTGGAAACACCATATATTTT
cdr3_aa: CASSLDAGSSGNTIYF
clone_size: many
d_call: -
v_call: TRBV12-3/TRBV12-4
j_call: TRBJ1-3

cdr3_nt: TGCGCCAGCAGCTTGGAGGTTGTCCCCTACAATGAGCAGTTCTTC
cdr3_aa: CASSLEVVPYNEQFF
clone_size: many
d_call: -
v_call: TRBV5-1
j_call: TRBJ2-1

cdr3_nt: TGCGCCAGTTTCACCGGGAACACCGGGGAGCTGTTTTTT
cdr3_aa: CASFTGNTGELFF
clone_size: many
d_call: -
v_call: TRBV5-1
j_call: TRBJ2-2

cdr3_nt: TGTGCCAGCAGAGCTGGGGGAGAGACCCAGTACTTC
cdr3_aa: CASRAGGETQYF
clone_size: many
d_call: -
v_call: TRBV12-3/TRBV12-4
j_call: TRBJ2-5

cdr3_nt: TGTGCCAGCAGTCGACGCGAGGGGAATGGAGGAAACACCATATATTTT
cdr3_aa: CASSRREGNGGNTIYF
clone_size: many
d_call: -
v_call: TRBV4-2
j_call: TRBJ1-3

cdr3_nt: TGCAGTGCTAGGGCAGGGAACATGAACACTGAAGCTTTCTTT
cdr3_aa: CSARAGNMNTEAFF
clone_size: many
d_call: -
v_call: TRBV20-1
j_call: TRBJ1-1

cdr3_nt: TGTGCCAGCAGTTATAGGGTCGGAAACACCATATATTTT
cdr3_aa: CASSYRVGNTIYF
clone_size: many
d_call: -
v_call: TRBV7-2
j_call: TRBJ1-3

cdr3_nt: TGTGCCACCAGCACTTGGGGACAGACGAACACTGAAGCTTTCTTT
cdr3_aa: CATSTWGQTNTEAFF
clone_size: many
d_call: TRBD1
v_call: TRBV15
j_call: TRBJ1-1

cdr3_nt: TGTGCCAGCAGCTATTCGGGGGACAATGAGCAGTTCTTC
cdr3_aa: CASSYSGDNEQFF
clone_size: many
d_call: -
v_call: TRBV7-9
j_call: TRBJ2-1

cdr3_nt: TGTGCCAGCAGCTTGGGACTAGCGGAGGTCTATGAGCAGTTCTTC
cdr3_aa: CASSLGLAEVYEQFF
clone_size: few
d_call: TRBD2
v_call: TRBV5-4
j_call: TRBJ2-1

cdr3_nt: TGTGCCAGCAGCGTGAAAGATACGCAGTATTTT
cdr3_aa: CASSVKDTQYF
clone_size: many
d_call: -
v_call: TRBV9
j_call: TRBJ2-3

cdr3_nt: TGCGCCAGCAGCCAAGAAAGGCGATTCCAAGAGACCCAGTACTTC
cdr3_aa: CASSQERRFQETQYF
clone_size: -
d_call: -
v_call: TRBV4-3
j_call: TRBJ2-5

cdr3_nt: TGTGCCAGCAGCTCTTCGGGACAGGGGCATTCACCCCTCCACTTT
cdr3_aa: CASSSSGQGHSPLHF
clone_size: many
d_call: TRBD1
v_call: TRBV7-3
j_call: TRBJ1-6

cdr3_nt: TGTGCCAGCAGCCCAGCGGGGGGGGTTCTGGCCCAGCATTTT
cdr3_aa: CASSPAGGVLAQHF
clone_size: many
d_call: -
v_call: TRBV7-2
j_call: TRBJ1-5

cdr3_nt: TGTGCCAGCAGTTACGCCCTCCAGACGTACCAAGAGACCCAGTACTTC
cdr3_aa: CASSYALQTYQETQYF
clone_size: many
d_call: -
v_call: TRBV6-2/TRBV6-3
j_call: TRBJ2-5

cdr3_nt: TGTGCCAGCAGCTCCGGACAGGGAAAGACCCAGTACTTC
cdr3_aa: CASSSGQGKTQYF
clone_size: many
d_call: TRBD1
v_call: TRBV7-3
j_call: TRBJ2-5

cdr3_nt: TGTGCCAGCGCCTATGGAGTGGATACGCAGTATTTT
cdr3_aa: CASAYGVDTQYF
clone_size: many
d_call: -
v_call: TRBV7-8
j_call: TRBJ2-3

cdr3_nt: TGTGCCATCAGTGGGAGGGAAAATGAGCAGTTCTTC
cdr3_aa: CAISGRENEQFF
clone_size: many
d_call: -
v_call: TRBV10-3
j_call: TRBJ2-1

cdr3_nt: TGTGCCAGCAGCGTAGCTCGAGCAGGGGAGCTGTTTTTT
cdr3_aa: CASSVARAGELFF
clone_size: many
d_call: -
v_call: TRBV9
j_call: TRBJ2-2

cdr3_nt: TGTGCCAGCAGCCCACCCTTGCCCAAAAACATTCAGTACTTC
cdr3_aa: CASSPPLPKNIQYF
clone_size: -
d_call: -
v_call: TRBV5-6
j_call: TRBJ2-4